This is a list of T cell receptor beta chains from one sample in a study of blood T cell repertoires in COVID-19. The data were produced by immunoSEQ multiplex PCR, yet TCRdb's version contains in-frame clones alone and is incomplete. The table has approximately 38,000 clones, 94% seen once; the top ten hold roughly 3.7%. The sequenced sample was peripheral blood. These receptors were taken from a human donor with active COVID-19. The donor label of this sample is uncertain. Both conserved end residues are part of each CDR3. D genes are given only for firm matches. Expanded clones get a size class; other rows say once, few or many, or leave the size out.

V	J	D	size	CDR3	DNA
TRBV24-1	TRBJ2-3	-	-	CATSDLKPSSTDTQYF	TGTGCCACCAGTGATTTGAAGCCCTCTAGCACAGATACGCAGTATTTT
TRBV6-2/TRBV6-3	TRBJ2-5	TRBD2	once	CASSHIRAGGGGTQYF	TGTGCCAGCAGTCACATTAGGGCGGGGGGCGGAGGGACCCAGTACTTC
TRBV28	TRBJ2-7	-	-	CARAGGTFNAHEQYF	TGTGCCAGAGCCGGCGGGACCTTCAACGCCCACGAGCAGTACTTC
TRBV7-2	TRBJ2-2	-	-	CASRAGLTGELFF	TGTGCCAGCAGGGCAGGGTTGACCGGGGAGCTGTTTTTT
TRBV27	TRBJ1-5	TRBD1	-	CASSPDRGRPQHF	TGTGCCAGCAGTCCCGACAGGGGAAGGCCCCAGCATTTT
TRBV4-1	TRBJ2-5	-	-	CASSQDGRGVDETQYF	TGCGCCAGCAGCCAAGACGGCAGGGGGGTGGACGAGACCCAGTACTTC
TRBV28	TRBJ2-7	-	-	CASSLPGAREKQYF	TGTGCCAGCAGTTTACCCGGCGCCAGGGAAAAGCAGTACTTC
TRBV14	TRBJ1-2	TRBD1	-	CASSQFTGDGYTF	TGTGCCAGCAGCCAATTCACAGGGGATGGCTACACCTTC
TRBV19	TRBJ2-7	-	once	CASSPTGSYEQYF	TGTGCCAGTAGCCCGACGGGTTCCTACGAGCAGTACTTC
TRBV19	TRBJ2-1	-	-	CASSLSGSSYNEQFF	TGTGCCAGTAGTCTTTCGGGGAGCTCCTACAATGAGCAGTTCTTC
TRBV27	TRBJ2-7	-	-	CASSSWIGPNEQYF	TGTGCCAGCAGTTCCTGGATTGGGCCTAACGAGCAGTACTTC
TRBV18	TRBJ2-3	-	-	CASSPPQGDTQYF	TGTGCCAGCTCACCACCGCAGGGTGATACGCAGTATTTT
TRBV3-1/TRBV3-2	TRBJ1-5	-	-	CASSHARGEQPQHF	TGTGCCAGCAGCCATGCCAGGGGTGAACAGCCCCAGCATTTT
TRBV9	TRBJ2-3	-	-	CASSVGGGNTDTQYF	TGTGCCAGCAGCGTAGGGGGCGGAAACACAGATACGCAGTATTTT
TRBV19	TRBJ2-2	TRBD2	-	CASTPRLATGELFF	TGTGCCAGTACCCCCAGACTAGCTACCGGGGAGCTGTTTTTT
TRBV5-1	TRBJ2-1	-	-	CASRTSLTGKDEQFF	TGCGCCAGCAGGACCTCCTTAACAGGGAAGGATGAGCAGTTCTTC
TRBV5-8	TRBJ1-1	-	-	CASGQTNTEAFF	TGTGCCAGCGGACAGACGAACACTGAAGCTTTCTTT
TRBV19	TRBJ1-2	-	-	CASSRKTGYGYTF	TGTGCCAGTAGTCGCAAAACAGGCTATGGCTACACCTTC
TRBV3-1/TRBV3-2	TRBJ2-7	TRBD2	-	CASSQGLWEQYF	TGTGCCAGCAGCCAGGGACTATGGGAGCAGTACTTC
TRBV9	TRBJ1-2	-	-	CASSPSNYGYTF	TGTGCCAGCAGTCCGTCTAACTATGGCTACACCTTC
TRBV9	TRBJ2-3	-	-	CASSVTHRTDTQYF	TGTGCCAGCAGCGTGACTCACCGCACAGATACGCAGTATTTT
TRBV18	TRBJ2-7	-	-	CASSPAVVPGLEQYF	TGTGCCAGCTCACCAGCGGTGGTCCCCGGGTTGGAGCAGTACTTC
TRBV9	TRBJ1-3	-	-	CASSAWAGRSGNTIYF	TGTGCCAGCAGCGCTTGGGCGGGTAGGTCTGGAAACACCATATATTTT
TRBV6-5	TRBJ1-2	-	-	CASSYQGGRYGYTF	TGTGCCAGCAGTTATCAGGGCGGACGCTATGGCTACACCTTC
TRBV3-1/TRBV3-2	TRBJ2-5	-	-	CASSHFLVRGQETQYF	TGTGCCAGCAGCCATTTTCTGGTCAGAGGACAAGAGACCCAGTACTTC
TRBV11-3	TRBJ2-1	-	-	CASSPLPGQTYNEQFF	TGTGCCAGCAGCCCCCTCCCTGGGCAGACCTACAATGAGCAGTTCTTC
TRBV10-3	TRBJ2-5	-	-	CAISERRSGWGKETQYF	TGTGCCATCAGTGAGCGTCGTAGCGGTTGGGGTAAAGAGACCCAGTACTTC
TRBV27	TRBJ2-5	-	-	CASSPHRVTGETQYF	TGTGCCAGCAGTCCCCACAGGGTCACGGGGGAGACCCAGTACTTC
TRBV7-2	TRBJ1-6	-	-	CASSLLTGYNSPLHF	TGTGCCAGCAGCTTGCTGACAGGCTATAATTCACCCCTCCACTTT
TRBV14	TRBJ1-1	-	-	CASSSQGSAEAFF	TGTGCCAGCAGCTCGCAGGGATCTGCTGAAGCTTTCTTT